This TCR beta chain was identified in a study of CD8+ T cells in alopecia areata (dated by TCRdb to 2017 to 2018). As for the study more broadly: Treated patients were enrolled in an open-label pilot trial of oral tofacitinib, 5 to 10 mg twice daily, for moderate-to-severe alopecia areata. Tofacitinib was given for 6 to 18 months, followed by 6 months of follow-up off drug to assess delayed response and recurrence. Human TCRbeta sequencing covered scalp tissue and sorted CD4+ and CD8+ peripheral blood T cells from patchy and totalis/universalis alopecia areata patients and healthy controls. RNA came from the PAXgene miRNA kit for fixed scalp, the miRNeasy kit for PBMCs, and the RNeasy kit for mouse skin. The study used high-throughput TCRbeta sequencing to examine T cell clonal expansion in alopecia areata, in both the C3H/HeJ mouse model and human patients. In treated patients, disease severity was measured using the SALT score, which gives the percentage of scalp surface area affected. Scalp clonality was compared among normal scalp (n=4), patchy alopecia areata scalp (n=8), and alopecia totalis/universalis scalp (n=8). Tofacitinib-treated patients had biopsies at baseline and at 4 and 24 weeks of treatment, with a later scalp biopsy in several patients. TCRbeta CDR3 regions were amplified by immunoSEQ multiplex PCR with 35 Vbeta forward and 13 Jbeta reverse primers. Results and caveats for the whole study, not just this receptor: Because the treated cohort was small and had just a single nonresponder, larger studies are needed to establish links between baseline CD8+ expansion and response. Scalp clonality and the number of expanded CD8+ clones among the top 100 scalp clones were significantly decreased by tofacitinib. Scalp TCR repertoire analysis is complicated because resident alphabeta T cells in normal human skin are also sequenced, whereas mouse skin is dominated by gammadelta T cells. TCR sequences shared between patients were less clear than in mice, possibly partly because of HLA diversity in the patient population. During tofacitinib treatment, many expanded lesional clones remained in scalp and blood, and this persistence may partly explain relapse after treatment is stopped. Lesional scalp, especially in alopecia totalis/universalis, showed higher clonality and more expanded CD8+ clones than normal scalp, suggesting antigenic drive.

Library preparation employed the immunoSEQ multiplex PCR assay. To provide template for TCR sequencing, every sample had RNA extracted and reverse transcribed into cDNA. SuperScript III was used for first-strand cDNA synthesis, primed with a 2:1 mix of oligo-dT and random hexamers. A synthetic immune receptor repertoire was used to assess amplification bias, and residual bias was removed computationally. The paper's data handling went like this. Raw reads were preprocessed to remove errors, and CDR3 was defined by IMGT conventions from the conserved cysteine to phenylalanine. Clonality was computed by normalizing Shannon entropy by log2 of the number of productive unique TCRs and subtracting the result from 1. CD4 or CD8 identity of scalp clones was inferred by cross-referencing scalp TCRbeta sequences with sorted blood CD4 and CD8 repertoires. Held by TCRdb, this immuneACCESS table contains in-frame sequences only and omits some clones. Under half of the omission traces to an unresolved V gene where checked; the cause of the rest is unknown. The V and J calls and clone size are taken from that table; D and trimming were inferred from the DNA. The sample table lists roughly 100,000 clones, 40% to 50% of them with a count of one. More than 15% of the sample is held by the ten biggest clonotypes.

The time point label here, explained by the study, means: 20 to 30 weeks on oral tofacitinib. The sample's treatment or condition label, decoded: oral pan-JAK inhibitor, 5-10 mg twice daily. Peripheral blood and lesional scalp punch biopsies were obtained from patients with alopecia areata. After PBMCs were isolated by density centrifugation and stained for CD3, CD4 and CD8, a FACSAria was used to sort CD4+ and CD8+ T cells. Concerning this clone: Its antigen is unknown. Within one base of it there is no much larger clone, and no base qualities were kept.

This TCR was sampled from a human donor with alopecia areata. This sample comprised CD8+ T cells sorted from blood, obtained at week 24, from a patient treated with tofacitinib.

The CDR3 region has the sequence CASSPLTGANTEAFF. The sequenced DNA is TGTGCCAGCAGCCCCTTGACAGGGGCTAACACTGAAGCTTTCTTT. The chain is assembled from TRBV9 and TRBJ1-1, with 8 bases aligning to TRBD1. Trimming takes 4 bases off V and 2 bases off J; junction bases not matched to a gene: 7. Its CDR3 holds 15 amino acids, cysteine through phenylalanine. Kept here is only the CDR3 DNA, which spans 45 bases and is read in frame from base 1. The germline V gene yields SGDLS for CDR1 and YYNGEE for CDR2.